This T cell receptor (beta chain) is from a study of CD8 T cells in ankylosing spondylitis. Whole-study results and caveats: Disease-associated clones were reportedly significantly overrepresented in matched ankylosing spondylitis synovial fluid. In ankylosing spondylitis blood, a motif of eight highly homologous TCR beta variants appeared characteristic.

Library preparation for TCR beta used quantitative 5'-RACE with molecular barcodes. TCRdb recomputed calls from the 5' RACE reads with MiXCR, one row per CDR3 protein. The sample lists about 750,000 distinct CDR3 sequences, around 20% seen once, with under 20% in the top ten. The CDR3 runs 14 residues. V was clipped by 2 bases and J by 6 bases; unmatched bases: 7. CDR1 and CDR2 (germline): ENHRY, SYGVKD. In the case of this clonotype: No antigen is known for it.

This TCR derives from a male donor with ankylosing spondylitis. This rearrangement joins TRBV10-3 to TRBJ2-7; 7 nucleotides align to TRBD1. The material sequenced was blood, either unsorted or a sorted T cell fraction (not recorded which). This chain's CDR3 is CAISEDTTGPEQYF. CDR3 in DNA: TGTGCCATCAGTGAGGACACGACAGGGCCCGAGCAGTACTTC.